The clone carrying this T cell receptor (beta chain) has more than one count but fewer than ten. Its antigen is unidentified. TCRdb re-called the reads through MiXCR, storing one row per CDR3 protein. The sample has under 500,000 distinct CDR3 sequences, under 55% seen once. These data belong to a study of T cell repertoires in cytomegalovirus infection. Trimming took 4 bases from V and 1 from J, leaving 12 bases between them. CDR1 SGHVS and CDR2 FNYEAQ come from the germline V gene. The CDR3 loop spans 15 amino acids. This sequence originates from a human donor in good health (CMV status not recorded). Some clones in this sample may be carry-over from other donors' samples. This specimen was cultured PBMCs, taken from culture after CMV antigen stimulation. The chain carries TRBV7-6 and TRBJ2-3; D assignment may be TRBD1 or TRBD2 (6 bases each). CDR3 sequence reads: CASSSSGAGTDTQYF. The DNA for the CDR3 is TGTGCCAGCAGCTCCTCGGGGGCGGGCACAGATACGCAGTATTTT. The full variable domain, completed using reference TRBV7-6 and TRBJ2-3, is GAGVSQSPRYKVTKRGQDVALRCDPISGHVSLYWYRQALGQGPEFLTYFNYEAQQDKSGLPNDRFSAERPEGSISTLTIQRTEQRDSAMYRCASSSSGAGTDTQYFGPGTRLTVL.